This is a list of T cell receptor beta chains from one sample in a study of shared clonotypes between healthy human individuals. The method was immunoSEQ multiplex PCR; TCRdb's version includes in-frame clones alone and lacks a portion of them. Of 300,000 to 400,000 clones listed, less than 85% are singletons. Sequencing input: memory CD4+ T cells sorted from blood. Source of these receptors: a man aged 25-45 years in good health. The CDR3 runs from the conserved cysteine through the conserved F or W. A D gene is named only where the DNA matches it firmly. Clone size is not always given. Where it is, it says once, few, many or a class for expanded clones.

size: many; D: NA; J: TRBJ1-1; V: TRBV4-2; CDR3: CASSQDTRGRSTEAFF; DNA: TGTGCCAGCAGCCAAGATACAAGGGGCCGGAGCACTGAAGCTTTCTTT
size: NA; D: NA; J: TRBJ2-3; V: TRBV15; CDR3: CATREGTTDTQYF; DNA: TGTGCCACCAGGGAGGGAACCACAGATACGCAGTATTTT
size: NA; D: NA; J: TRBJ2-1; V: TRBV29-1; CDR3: CSVDRRSYNEQFF; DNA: TGCAGCGTTGATAGGAGGTCCTACAATGAGCAGTTCTTC
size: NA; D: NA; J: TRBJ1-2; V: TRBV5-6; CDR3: CASSLWGGYNYGYTF; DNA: TGTGCCAGCAGCTTGTGGGGAGGGTATAATTATGGCTACACCTTC
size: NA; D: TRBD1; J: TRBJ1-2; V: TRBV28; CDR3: CASSLSGQGPVRGGYTF; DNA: TGTGCCAGCAGTTTATCTGGACAGGGGCCAGTCCGCGGTGGCTACACCTTC
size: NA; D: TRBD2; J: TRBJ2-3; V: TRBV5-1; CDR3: CASSLVAGDTDTQYF; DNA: TGCGCCAGCAGCTTGGTAGCGGGGGACACAGATACGCAGTATTTT
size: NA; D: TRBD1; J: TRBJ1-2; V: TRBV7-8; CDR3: CASSYGTGDLYGYTF; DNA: TGTGCCAGCAGCTACGGGACAGGAGACCTCTATGGCTACACCTTC
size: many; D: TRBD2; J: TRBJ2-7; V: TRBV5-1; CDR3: CASSLEASGSISQQYF; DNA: TGCGCCAGCAGCTTGGAGGCTAGCGGGAGTATATCCCAGCAGTACTTC
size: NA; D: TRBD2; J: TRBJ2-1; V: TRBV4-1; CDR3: CASSLAGGRGEQFF; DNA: TGCGCCAGCAGCCTAGCGGGAGGGCGAGGTGAGCAGTTCTTC
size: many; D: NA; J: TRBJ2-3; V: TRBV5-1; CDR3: CASSPSGTTSTDTQYF; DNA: TGCGCCAGCAGCCCCTCCGGGACAACTAGCACAGATACGCAGTATTTT
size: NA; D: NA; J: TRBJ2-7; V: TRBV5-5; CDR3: CASSLTGRSGEQYF; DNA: TGTGCCAGCAGCTTGACAGGCCGGTCTGGCGAGCAGTACTTC
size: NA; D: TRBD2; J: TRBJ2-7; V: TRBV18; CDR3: CASSPLAGRPVEQYF; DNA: TGTGCCAGCTCACCGCTAGCGGGCCGCCCCGTCGAGCAGTACTTC
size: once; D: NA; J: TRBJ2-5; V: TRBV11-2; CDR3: CASSSHPGGETQYF; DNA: TGTGCCAGCAGCTCCCACCCCGGCGGAGAGACCCAGTACTTC
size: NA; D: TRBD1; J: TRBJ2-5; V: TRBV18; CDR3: CASSPLDRGGETQYF; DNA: TGTGCCAGCTCACCACTGGACAGGGGAGGAGAGACCCAGTACTTC
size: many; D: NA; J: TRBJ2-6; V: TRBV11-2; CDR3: CASSLSNRDGANVLTF; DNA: TGTGCCAGCAGCTTAAGCAACAGGGATGGGGCCAACGTCCTGACTTTC
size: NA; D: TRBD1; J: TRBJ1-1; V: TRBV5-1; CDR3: CASRMGQPNTEAFF; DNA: TGCGCCAGCAGAATGGGACAGCCGAACACTGAAGCTTTCTTT
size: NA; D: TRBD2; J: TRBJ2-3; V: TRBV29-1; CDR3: CSVQGLARSTDTQYF; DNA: TGCAGCGTTCAGGGACTAGCGAGGAGCACAGATACGCAGTATTTT
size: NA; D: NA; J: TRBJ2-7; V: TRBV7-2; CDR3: CASSPRPRSYEQYF; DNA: TGTGCCAGCAGTCCTAGACCGAGATCCTACGAGCAGTACTTC
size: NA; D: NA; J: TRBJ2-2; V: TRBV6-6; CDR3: CASSFQENTGELFF; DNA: TGTGCCAGCAGTTTCCAGGAGAACACCGGGGAGCTGTTTTTT
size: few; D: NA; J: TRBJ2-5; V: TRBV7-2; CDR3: CASSHAMGVGVGTQYF; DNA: TGTGCCAGCAGCCATGCCATGGGCGTGGGGGTAGGGACCCAGTACTTC
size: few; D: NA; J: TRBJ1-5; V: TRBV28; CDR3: CASSLPPQPQHF; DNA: TGTGCCAGCAGTCTACCCCCTCAGCCCCAGCATTTT
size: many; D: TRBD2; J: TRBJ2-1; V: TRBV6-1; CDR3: CASHRDGRGYNEQFF; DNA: TGTGCCAGTCACAGGGACGGGAGGGGATACAATGAGCAGTTCTTC
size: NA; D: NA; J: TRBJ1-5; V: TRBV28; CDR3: CASSHNLRGQQPQHF; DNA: TGTGCCAGCAGCCACAACCTCAGGGGCCAACAGCCCCAGCATTTT
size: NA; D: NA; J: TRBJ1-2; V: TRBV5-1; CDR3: CASRTTVTGQRGYTF; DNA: TGCGCCAGCAGAACCACGGTTACAGGGCAGAGGGGCTACACCTTC
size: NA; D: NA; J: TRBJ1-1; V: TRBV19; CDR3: CAISDRVNTEAFF; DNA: TGTGCCATTTCTGACAGAGTGAACACTGAAGCTTTCTTT
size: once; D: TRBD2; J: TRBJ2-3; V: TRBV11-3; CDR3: CASSFPRISGRSDTQYF; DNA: TGTGCCAGCAGCTTCCCCAGGATAAGCGGGAGGTCAGATACGCAGTATTTT
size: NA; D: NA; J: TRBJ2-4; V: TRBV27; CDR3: CASTPLGDFAKNIQYF; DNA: TGTGCCAGCACCCCCTTAGGGGATTTCGCCAAAAACATTCAGTACTTC
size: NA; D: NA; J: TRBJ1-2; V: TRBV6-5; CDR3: CASSYFANYGYTF; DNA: TGTGCCAGCAGTTATTTCGCTAACTATGGCTACACCTTC
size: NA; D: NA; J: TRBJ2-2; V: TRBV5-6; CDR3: CASSLWVGTGELFF; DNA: TGTGCCAGCAGCTTGTGGGTAGGCACCGGGGAGCTGTTTTTT
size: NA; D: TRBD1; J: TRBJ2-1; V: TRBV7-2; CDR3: CASTGDRGYNEQFF; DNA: TGTGCCAGTACTGGGGACAGGGGATACAATGAGCAGTTCTTC
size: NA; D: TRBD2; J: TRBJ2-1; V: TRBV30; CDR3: CAWAGGGRDEQFF; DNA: TGTGCCTGGGCCGGCGGGGGTCGCGATGAGCAGTTCTTC
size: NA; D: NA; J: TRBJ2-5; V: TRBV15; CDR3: CATSFGTQETQYF; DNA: TGTGCCACCAGCTTCGGGACGCAAGAGACCCAGTACTTC
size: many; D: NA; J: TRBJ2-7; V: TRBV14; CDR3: CASSQDEVEQYF; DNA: TGTGCCAGCAGCCAGGACGAGGTCGAGCAGTACTTC
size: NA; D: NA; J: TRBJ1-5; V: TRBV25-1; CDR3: CASSGDKGGPYQPQHF; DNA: TGTGCCAGCAGTGGGGACAAAGGTGGGCCGTATCAGCCCCAGCATTTT
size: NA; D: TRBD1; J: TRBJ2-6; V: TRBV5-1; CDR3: CASSSSTGTGGSGANVLTF; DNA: TGCGCCAGCAGCTCGAGCACCGGGACAGGGGGCTCTGGGGCCAACGTCCTGACTTTC
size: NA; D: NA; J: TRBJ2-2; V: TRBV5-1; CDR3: CASSPQGTGELFF; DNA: TGCGCCAGCAGCCCCCAGGGTACCGGGGAGCTGTTTTTT
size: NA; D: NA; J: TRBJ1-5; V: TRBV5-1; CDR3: CASSLGTNPDQPQHF; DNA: TGCGCCAGCAGCTTGGGGACAAATCCCGATCAGCCCCAGCATTTT
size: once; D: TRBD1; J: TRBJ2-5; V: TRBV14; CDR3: CASSQEGPGQGLWDQETQYF; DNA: TGTGCCAGCAGCCAAGAGGGTCCGGGACAGGGGCTTTGGGACCAAGAGACCCAGTACTTC
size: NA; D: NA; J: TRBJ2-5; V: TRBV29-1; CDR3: CSVGGLGGQLQETQYF; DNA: TGCAGCGTGGGGGGGTTAGGAGGACAGCTTCAAGAGACCCAGTACTTC
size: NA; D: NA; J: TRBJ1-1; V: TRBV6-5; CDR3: CASKITTVNTEAFF; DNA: TGTGCCAGCAAAATTACTACTGTGAACACTGAAGCTTTCTTT
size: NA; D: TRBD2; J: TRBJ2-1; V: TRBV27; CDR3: CASRRTSVPASEQFF; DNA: TGTGCCAGCAGGCGGACTAGCGTTCCCGCCAGTGAGCAGTTCTTC
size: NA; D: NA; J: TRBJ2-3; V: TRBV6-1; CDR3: CASSENGWSRLGTDTQYF; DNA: TGTGCCAGCAGTGAAAATGGGTGGAGTAGATTAGGCACAGATACGCAGTATTTT
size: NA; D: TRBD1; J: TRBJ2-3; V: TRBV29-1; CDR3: CSVSGGPGRGTDTQYF; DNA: TGCAGCGTTTCAGGGGGACCGGGGCGGGGCACAGATACGCAGTATTTT
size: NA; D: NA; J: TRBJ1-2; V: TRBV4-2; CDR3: CASSPGQGMGYGYTF; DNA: TGTGCCAGCAGCCCAGGGCAGGGAATGGGCTATGGCTACACCTTC
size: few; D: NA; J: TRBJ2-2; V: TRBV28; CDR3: CASRTPGEGGELFF; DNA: TGTGCCAGCAGAACACCAGGGGAGGGCGGGGAGCTGTTTTTT
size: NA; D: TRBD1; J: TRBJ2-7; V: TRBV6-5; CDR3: CASRLNPGQGREQYF; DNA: TGTGCCAGCAGACTCAATCCGGGACAGGGCCGGGAGCAGTACTTC
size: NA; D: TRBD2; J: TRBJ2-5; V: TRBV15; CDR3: CATSRVHSGAGGQETQYF; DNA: TGTGCCACCAGCAGAGTGCATAGTGGGGCGGGGGGCCAAGAGACCCAGTACTTC
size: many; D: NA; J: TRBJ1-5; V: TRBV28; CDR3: CASSRRGYSNQPQHF; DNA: TGTGCCAGCAGCCGTCGAGGGTACAGCAATCAGCCCCAGCATTTT
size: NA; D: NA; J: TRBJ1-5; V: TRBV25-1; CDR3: CASSESLYSNQPQHF; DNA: TGTGCCAGCAGTGAAAGCCTCTATAGCAATCAGCCCCAGCATTTT
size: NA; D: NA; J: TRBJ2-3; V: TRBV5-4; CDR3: CASRYWRSTDTQYF; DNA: TGTGCCAGCAGGTACTGGCGGAGCACAGATACGCAGTATTTT
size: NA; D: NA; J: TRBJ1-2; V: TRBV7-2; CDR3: CASTQAVGENGYTF; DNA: TGTGCCAGCACCCAAGCGGTAGGGGAAAATGGCTACACCTTC
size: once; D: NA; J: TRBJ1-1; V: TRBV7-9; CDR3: CASSRPGLGNTEAFF; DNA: TGTGCCAGCAGCCGGCCAGGGCTTGGGAACACTGAAGCTTTCTTT
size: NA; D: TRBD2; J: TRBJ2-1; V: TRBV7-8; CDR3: CASSPSIAGASYNEQFF; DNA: TGTGCCAGCAGCCCCTCTATAGCGGGAGCTTCCTACAATGAGCAGTTCTTC
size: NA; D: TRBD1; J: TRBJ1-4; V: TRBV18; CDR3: CASSLSQGEYGKLFF; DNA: TGTGCCAGCTCACTCTCTCAGGGGGAATATGGAAAACTGTTTTTT
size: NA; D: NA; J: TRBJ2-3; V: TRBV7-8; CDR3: CASSLVGATTDTQYF; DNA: TGTGCCAGCAGCTTAGTGGGAGCTACCACAGATACGCAGTATTTT
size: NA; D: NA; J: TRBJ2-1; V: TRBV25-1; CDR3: CASSESGSEQFF; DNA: TGTGCCAGCAGTGAATCCGGCAGTGAGCAGTTCTTC
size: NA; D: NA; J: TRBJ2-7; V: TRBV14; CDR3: CASSPRGKREISYEQYF; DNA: TGTGCCAGCAGCCCGAGGGGAAAGCGAGAAATCTCCTACGAGCAGTACTTC
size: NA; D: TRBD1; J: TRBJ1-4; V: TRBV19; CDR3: CASSFGTGYATNEKLFF; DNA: TGTGCCAGTAGTTTCGGGACAGGTTATGCAACTAATGAAAAACTGTTTTTT
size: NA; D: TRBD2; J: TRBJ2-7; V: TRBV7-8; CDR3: CASSFSSSGRIAYEQYF; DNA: TGTGCCAGCAGCTTTTCTTCCAGCGGGAGAATCGCCTACGAGCAGTACTTC
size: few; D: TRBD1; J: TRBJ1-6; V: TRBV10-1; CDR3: CASSGQENSPLHF; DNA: TGCGCCAGCTCGGGACAGGAAAATTCACCCCTCCACTTT